Listed below are T cell receptor beta chains from one sample, sequenced in a study of blood T cell repertoires in COVID-19. Sequenced by immunoSEQ multiplex PCR; TCRdb stores in-frame clones only, minus some. The table includes about 84,000 clones, about 83% detected once. The sample taken for sequencing was peripheral blood. These receptors originate from a woman at least 80 years old with acute or convalescent COVID-19. CDR3s include the opening cysteine and the closing phenylalanine or tryptophan. A D gene is named only where the DNA matches it firmly. Rows may omit the clone size; those that give it use once, few, many or a size class.

d_gene: TRBD1
v_gene: TRBV27
j_gene: TRBJ2-7
abundance: NA
CDR3nt: TGTGCCAGCAGTTTTGATGTGAGACAGGGCGTCAACGAGCAGTACTTC
CDR3aa: CASSFDVRQGVNEQYF

d_gene: NA
v_gene: TRBV6-5
j_gene: TRBJ2-1
abundance: NA
CDR3nt: TGTGCCAGCAGTCGGACAGTCCCCGTTGAAAGTGAGCAGTTCTTC
CDR3aa: CASSRTVPVESEQFF

d_gene: NA
v_gene: TRBV10-1
j_gene: TRBJ2-2
abundance: NA
CDR3nt: TGCGCCAGCAGGACAGACCTAACCGGGGAGCTGTTTTTT
CDR3aa: CASRTDLTGELFF

d_gene: NA
v_gene: TRBV19
j_gene: TRBJ1-5
abundance: once
CDR3nt: TGTGCCAGTAGTATGCAGGGAGGGGAGCCCCAGCATTTT
CDR3aa: CASSMQGGEPQHF

d_gene: TRBD1
v_gene: TRBV28
j_gene: TRBJ2-3
abundance: once
CDR3nt: TGTGCCAGCAGCCGTCCAGGGGGATCTAGCACAGATACGCAGTATTTT
CDR3aa: CASSRPGGSSTDTQYF

d_gene: TRBD2
v_gene: TRBV29-1
j_gene: TRBJ2-3
abundance: NA
CDR3nt: TGCAGCGTTGACAAAGCGGGGGCTAGCACAGATACGCAGTATTTT
CDR3aa: CSVDKAGASTDTQYF

d_gene: NA
v_gene: TRBV21-1
j_gene: TRBJ2-3
abundance: NA
CDR3nt: TGTGCCAGCAGCCAAAGGGGTCCTCCGATTACAGATACGCAGTATTTT
CDR3aa: CASSQRGPPITDTQYF

d_gene: NA
v_gene: TRBV4-1
j_gene: TRBJ1-1
abundance: NA
CDR3nt: TGCGCCAGCAACCATGGGGTCCGGAGGGAAGCTTTCTTT
CDR3aa: CASNHGVRREAFF

d_gene: NA
v_gene: TRBV11-3
j_gene: TRBJ1-2
abundance: NA
CDR3nt: TGTGCCAGCAGCCCCGCCGCCGAGGGCGGCTATGGCTACACCTTC
CDR3aa: CASSPAAEGGYGYTF

d_gene: TRBD2
v_gene: TRBV24-1
j_gene: TRBJ2-1
abundance: NA
CDR3nt: TGTGCCACCAGTGACCACCGACTAGCGGGAGGGCCGAATGAGCAGTTCTTC
CDR3aa: CATSDHRLAGGPNEQFF

d_gene: TRBD2
v_gene: TRBV9
j_gene: TRBJ2-1
abundance: NA
CDR3nt: TGTGCCAGCAGCGTACTAGCGGGAGGGCATGAGCAGTTCTTC
CDR3aa: CASSVLAGGHEQFF

d_gene: NA
v_gene: TRBV5-1
j_gene: TRBJ2-3
abundance: NA
CDR3nt: TGCGCCAGCAGCTCCCTTGACAGGCCAGATACGCAGTATTTT
CDR3aa: CASSSLDRPDTQYF

d_gene: TRBD1
v_gene: TRBV29-1
j_gene: TRBJ2-2
abundance: once
CDR3nt: TGCAGCGTTGAGACGGGACAGCTCACCGGGGAGCTGTTTTTT
CDR3aa: CSVETGQLTGELFF

d_gene: NA
v_gene: TRBV14
j_gene: TRBJ2-1
abundance: NA
CDR3nt: TGTGCCAGCAGCCAAGGGCCTAGCTCCTACAATGAGCAGTTCTTC
CDR3aa: CASSQGPSSYNEQFF

d_gene: TRBD1
v_gene: TRBV28
j_gene: TRBJ1-4
abundance: NA
CDR3nt: TGTGCCAGCCTACAGGGGGCCCCAACTAATGAAAAACTGTTTTTT
CDR3aa: CASLQGAPTNEKLFF

d_gene: NA
v_gene: TRBV4-2
j_gene: TRBJ2-1
abundance: NA
CDR3nt: TGTGCCAGCAGCCAAGGAGGAAACACCTACAATGAGCAGTTCTTC
CDR3aa: CASSQGGNTYNEQFF

d_gene: NA
v_gene: TRBV18
j_gene: TRBJ2-2
abundance: once
CDR3nt: TGTGCCAGCTCACCATTTCAGGGTAACGGGGAGCTGTTTTTT
CDR3aa: CASSPFQGNGELFF

d_gene: TRBD2
v_gene: TRBV2
j_gene: TRBJ2-4
abundance: NA
CDR3nt: TGTGCCAGCAGTGACTATGATAGCGGGAGGCTAGCCAAAAACATTCAGTACTTC
CDR3aa: CASSDYDSGRLAKNIQYF

d_gene: NA
v_gene: TRBV7-9
j_gene: TRBJ1-4
abundance: NA
CDR3nt: TGTGCCAGCAGCCCCCGACAGACTAATGAAAAACTGTTTTTT
CDR3aa: CASSPRQTNEKLFF

d_gene: TRBD1
v_gene: TRBV29-1
j_gene: TRBJ1-1
abundance: NA
CDR3nt: TGCAGCGTTGGGCCGGGACAGTCGGGTACTGAAGCTTTCTTT
CDR3aa: CSVGPGQSGTEAFF

d_gene: TRBD2
v_gene: TRBV12-3/TRBV12-4
j_gene: TRBJ2-7
abundance: NA
CDR3nt: TGTGCCAGCAGTGGCGGGAGAGAGTACGAGCAGTACTTC
CDR3aa: CASSGGREYEQYF

d_gene: NA
v_gene: TRBV5-1
j_gene: TRBJ1-4
abundance: once
CDR3nt: TGCGCCAGCAGCTTTGGGGCGACGGGTTCTAATGAAAAACTGTTTTTT
CDR3aa: CASSFGATGSNEKLFF

d_gene: TRBD1
v_gene: TRBV30
j_gene: TRBJ2-2
abundance: NA
CDR3nt: TGTGCCTGGAGAGAATGGGACAGGGGAAGCACCGGGGAGCTGTTTTTT
CDR3aa: CAWREWDRGSTGELFF

d_gene: NA
v_gene: TRBV28
j_gene: TRBJ2-1
abundance: few
CDR3nt: TGTGCCAGCAGTTTCCGCCGGGGCTACAATGAGCAGTTCTTC
CDR3aa: CASSFRRGYNEQFF

d_gene: TRBD1
v_gene: TRBV6-5
j_gene: TRBJ2-2
abundance: NA
CDR3nt: TGTGCCAGCAGCCAGGGACAGGGAAACACCGGGGAGCTGTTTTTT
CDR3aa: CASSQGQGNTGELFF

d_gene: NA
v_gene: TRBV12-3/TRBV12-4
j_gene: TRBJ2-1
abundance: NA
CDR3nt: TGTGCCAGCAGTTTAACCCGGGAGCTTGAGCAGTTCTTC
CDR3aa: CASSLTRELEQFF

d_gene: TRBD1
v_gene: TRBV6-5
j_gene: TRBJ2-1
abundance: NA
CDR3nt: TGTGCCAGCAGTTTGACAGGGCACAATGAGCAGTTCTTC
CDR3aa: CASSLTGHNEQFF

d_gene: TRBD2
v_gene: TRBV9
j_gene: TRBJ2-2
abundance: NA
CDR3nt: TGTGCCAGCAGCGTCGGCGGGAGTGTGCCCGGGGAGCTGTTTTTT
CDR3aa: CASSVGGSVPGELFF

d_gene: NA
v_gene: TRBV7-8
j_gene: TRBJ2-7
abundance: NA
CDR3nt: TGTGCCAGCAGCTTGGACAGAGGGGGTGAGCAGTACTTC
CDR3aa: CASSLDRGGEQYF

d_gene: NA
v_gene: TRBV18
j_gene: TRBJ2-1
abundance: NA
CDR3nt: TGTGCCAGCTCACCCGGTACTGACAATTACAATGAGCAGTTCTTC
CDR3aa: CASSPGTDNYNEQFF

d_gene: NA
v_gene: TRBV28
j_gene: TRBJ2-3
abundance: NA
CDR3nt: TGTGCCAGCATCACCGGACAGAGCACAGATACGCAGTATTTT
CDR3aa: CASITGQSTDTQYF

d_gene: NA
v_gene: TRBV19
j_gene: TRBJ2-3
abundance: NA
CDR3nt: TGTGCCAGTAGTATTTTCGGGAACCCAAGTACGGCAGATACGCAGTATTTT
CDR3aa: CASSIFGNPSTADTQYF

d_gene: TRBD2
v_gene: TRBV29-1
j_gene: TRBJ2-1
abundance: once
CDR3nt: TGCAGCGTTTCTGGAGGATTAGCGGGTTTTAGGTCCTACAATGAGCAGTTCTTC
CDR3aa: CSVSGGLAGFRSYNEQFF

d_gene: NA
v_gene: TRBV5-1
j_gene: TRBJ2-5
abundance: NA
CDR3nt: TGCGCCAGCAGCGACAGGACTAGGGAGTACTTC
CDR3aa: CASSDRTREYF

d_gene: NA
v_gene: TRBV11-2
j_gene: TRBJ2-1
abundance: NA
CDR3nt: TGTGCCAGCAGCTTACTGACGGGAGTAGACAATGAGCAGTTCTTC
CDR3aa: CASSLLTGVDNEQFF

d_gene: NA
v_gene: TRBV6-5
j_gene: TRBJ2-7
abundance: NA
CDR3nt: TGTGCCAGCAGCTATTCCCGGACACTTGGCTACGAGCAGTACTTC
CDR3aa: CASSYSRTLGYEQYF

d_gene: TRBD2
v_gene: TRBV15
j_gene: TRBJ2-7
abundance: NA
CDR3nt: TGTGCCACCAGCAGAGATCTGGACGGGAGGATCTACTACGAGCAGTACTTC
CDR3aa: CATSRDLDGRIYYEQYF

d_gene: NA
v_gene: TRBV3-1/TRBV3-2
j_gene: TRBJ2-4
abundance: NA
CDR3nt: TGTGCCAGCAGCCAATCGGACTTCATTCAGTACTTC
CDR3aa: CASSQSDFIQYF

d_gene: TRBD1
v_gene: TRBV6-1
j_gene: TRBJ1-6
abundance: NA
CDR3nt: TGTGCCAGCAGTGGAGGGGGTCGGGGACAGGGAGCGTCACCCCTCCACTTT
CDR3aa: CASSGGGRGQGASPLHF

d_gene: TRBD1
v_gene: TRBV10-3
j_gene: TRBJ1-5
abundance: NA
CDR3nt: TGTGCCACCAAACAGGGGGTTGATCAGCCCCAGCATTTT
CDR3aa: CATKQGVDQPQHF

d_gene: NA
v_gene: TRBV15
j_gene: TRBJ1-5
abundance: NA
CDR3nt: TGTGCCACCAGCAGAGAAGCGGGGGCGGGGGGTCAGCCCCAGCATTTT
CDR3aa: CATSREAGAGGQPQHF

d_gene: NA
v_gene: TRBV6-2/TRBV6-3
j_gene: TRBJ2-7
abundance: NA
CDR3nt: TGTGCCAGCAGTTATGCGGGACTGCCTATCGTGCAGTACTTC
CDR3aa: CASSYAGLPIVQYF

d_gene: TRBD2
v_gene: TRBV11-2
j_gene: TRBJ2-1
abundance: NA
CDR3nt: TGTGCCAGCAGCTTAGGCCCGGGACTAGCGGGAGTGGGTGAGCAGTTCTTC
CDR3aa: CASSLGPGLAGVGEQFF

d_gene: NA
v_gene: TRBV9
j_gene: TRBJ2-2
abundance: NA
CDR3nt: TGTGCCAGCAGCATTAGCGGAGGGAACACCGGGGAGCTGTTTTTT
CDR3aa: CASSISGGNTGELFF

d_gene: NA
v_gene: TRBV23-1
j_gene: TRBJ1-5
abundance: NA
CDR3nt: TGCGCCAGCAGTCCAGAAATAAGCAATCAGCCCCAGCATTTT
CDR3aa: CASSPEISNQPQHF

d_gene: NA
v_gene: TRBV19
j_gene: TRBJ1-2
abundance: NA
CDR3nt: TGTGCCAGTAGCCGAACAGGGTCGGGGGGTGGCTACACCTTC
CDR3aa: CASSRTGSGGGYTF

d_gene: TRBD2
v_gene: TRBV9
j_gene: TRBJ2-7
abundance: NA
CDR3nt: TGTGCCAGCAGCGTAGACCTAGCGGGAGAAAATGGGCAGTACTTC
CDR3aa: CASSVDLAGENGQYF

d_gene: NA
v_gene: TRBV6-2/TRBV6-3
j_gene: TRBJ2-7
abundance: NA
CDR3nt: TGTGCCAGCAGTTACCCCCTCCCGGTAAACCTTTACGAGCAGTACTTC
CDR3aa: CASSYPLPVNLYEQYF